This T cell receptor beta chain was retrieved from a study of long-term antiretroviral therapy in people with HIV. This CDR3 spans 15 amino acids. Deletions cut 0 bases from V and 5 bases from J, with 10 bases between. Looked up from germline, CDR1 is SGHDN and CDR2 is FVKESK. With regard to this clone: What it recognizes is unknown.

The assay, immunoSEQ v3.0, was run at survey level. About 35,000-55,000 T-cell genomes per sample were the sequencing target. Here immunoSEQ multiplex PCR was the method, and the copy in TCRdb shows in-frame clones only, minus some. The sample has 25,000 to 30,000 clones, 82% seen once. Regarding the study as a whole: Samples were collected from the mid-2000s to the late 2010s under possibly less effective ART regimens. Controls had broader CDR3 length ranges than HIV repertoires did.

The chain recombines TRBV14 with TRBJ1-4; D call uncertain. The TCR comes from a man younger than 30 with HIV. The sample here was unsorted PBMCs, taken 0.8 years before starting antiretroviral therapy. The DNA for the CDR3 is TGTGCCAGCAGCCAAGAACAGACCGCGAATGAAAAACTGTTTTTT. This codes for CASSQEQTANEKLFF.